These 18 T cell receptor beta chains came from one sample sequenced in a study of control samples from healthy donors and cancer patients. Some clones are missing from TCRdb's copy, which holds only in-frame ones; the method was immunoSEQ multiplex PCR. The sample lists some 48,000 clones, nearly 95% occurring once. Sequences were obtained from PBMCs. The receptors shown here come from a woman between 45 and 65 years old with head and neck cancer.

The chain has TRBV2 and TRBJ2-1, with D hard to call. The germline gives CDR1 SNHLY, CDR2 FYNNEI. V was trimmed by 7 bases and J by 0 bases, leaving 13 bases between them. This CDR3 is 15 amino acids long. CDR3 coding DNA: TGTGCCAGCACTACGGGCGGAACCTCCTACAATGAGCAGTTCTTC. Encoded protein: CASTTGGTSYNEQFF. Drawing the rest from reference TRBV2 and TRBJ2-1, the complete variable domain is EPEVTQTPSHQVTQMGQEVILRCVPISNHLYFYWYRQILGQKVEFLVSFYNNEISEKSEIFDDQFSVERPDGSNFTLKIRSTKLEDSAMYFCASTTGGTSYNEQFFGPGTRLTVL.

The chain combines TRBV28 with TRBJ1-5; the D gene is possibly TRBD1 (5 bases). The germline V gene encodes CDR1 MDHEN and CDR2 SYDVKM. V was cut by 6 bases and J by 3 bases, with 18 bases left in between. The CDR3 runs to 16 residues. CDR3 sequence: CASSPPTTGSNQPQHF. Written as DNA, the CDR3 is TGTGCCAGCAGCCCCCCTACAACAGGATCCAATCAGCCCCAGCATTTT.

Only a few counts were recorded for this clone. V gene TRBV5-4 combines with J gene TRBJ1-6; 7 nucleotides line up with TRBD1. This CDR3 is built from 15 residues. Germline CDR1 is SGHNT and CDR2 is YYREEE (reference sequence). Unmatched junction bases numbered 6, after V lost 0 bases and J lost 9 bases. The chain's CDR3 is CASSLEGQATSPLHF. DNA for the CDR3: TGTGCCAGCAGCTTGGAAGGACAGGCGACTTCACCCCTCCACTTT.

The genes are TRBV19 and TRBJ2-1; D unclear. Per the germline V gene, CDR1 is LNHDA and CDR2 is SQIVND (reference sequence). The V and J ends lost 9 bases and 9 bases respectively, with 27 bases between them. The CDR3 contains 16 residues. CDR3 bases: TGTGCCAGCCAAAGACGAGTAGCAGGATCTGTCAGTGAGCAGTTCTTC. Translation: CASQRRVAGSVSEQFF.

This clone was detected only once. The V call is TRBV7-2, the J call TRBJ1-3, with D possibly TRBD1 on 5 matching bases. The CDR3 has 15 amino acids. V gave up 3 bases and J gave up 2 bases, with 11 bases separating them. Per germline, CDR1 SGHTA and CDR2 FQGNSA. The CDR3 nucleotides are TGTGCCAGCAGCTTTCGTCCAGGGACTGGAAACACCATATATTTT. Its protein is CASSFRPGTGNTIYF.

The rearrangement uses TRBV30 and TRBJ1-6; D gene ambiguous. CDR1 and CDR2 (germline): GTSNPN, SVGIG (reference sequence). The CDR3 is made up of 14 amino acids. V dropped 2 bases and J dropped 4 bases, with 9 bases sitting between them. CDR3: CAWSSTVYNSPLHF. The CDR3 bases are TGTGCCTGGAGTTCTACGGTATATAATTCACCCCTCCACTTT.

The chain joins TRBV28 to TRBJ1-2; no firm D call. Germline CDR1 MDHEN, CDR2 SYDVKM. V was clipped by 5 bases and J by 3 bases, with 13 bases between them. The length of the CDR3 is 14 residues. CDR3 bases: TGTGCCAGCAGTCTAGGACGGTTCGACTATGGCTACACCTTC. It yields the protein CASSLGRFDYGYTF.

The rearrangement joins TRBV3-1 (or the pseudogene TRBV3-2) to TRBJ1-2; D not resolved. This CDR3 has 13 residues. Between the trimmed V and J ends, which lost 1 base and 2 bases, there was a span of 5 bases. The germline V gene has CDR1 LGHDT and CDR2 YNNKEL (reference sequence). In DNA, the CDR3 is TGTGCCAGCAGCCAAGGCACAAACTATGGCTACACCTTC. It is translated as CASSQGTNYGYTF.

The chain is built from TRBV19 and TRBJ1-2, with a possible D match to TRBD1 (5 bases). Trimming pared 5 bases from V and 4 bases from J, leaving 20 bases between. The length of the CDR3 is 16 residues. Germline V gene sequence: CDR1 LNHDA, CDR2 SQIVND (reference sequence). The CDR3 DNA reads TGTGCCAGTAGTGTCCAGTGGGGCCGGGTTGCCTATGGCTACACCTTC. Translation gives CASSVQWGRVAYGYTF.

J is TRBJ1-3 and V is TRBV21-1. TRBV21-1 is reported as a pseudogene. This CDR3 comprises 16 residues. The CDR3 DNA sequence: TGTGCCAGCAGCTCAAGGAGGGGAGACTCTGGAAACACCATATATTTT. Its translation is CASSSRRGDSGNTIYF.

The genes are TRBV19 and TRBJ2-5; no clear D gene. Trimming shortened V by 3 bases and J by 4 bases, and 6 bases separated the two germline ends. CDR1 is LNHDA, CDR2 SQIVND, per germline (reference sequence). The CDR3 has 12 residues. CDR3 sequence (DNA): TGTGCCAGTAGTATTAACGGAGAGACCCAGTACTTC. Its protein product is CASSINGETQYF.

The genes are TRBV7-2 and TRBJ2-5; D ambiguous. The CDR3 spans 15 residues. Trimming removed 2 bases from V and 4 bases from J, with 14 bases in between. In germline, CDR1 is SGHTA, CDR2 FQGNSA. As DNA, the CDR3 is TGTGCCAGCAGCTTACTGACCCACGGTGGAGAGACCCAGTACTTC. Translating it yields CASSLLTHGGETQYF.

V is TRBV6-5 and J is TRBJ2-1; 12 positions agree with TRBD2. J gave up 6 bases and V 4 bases, and 4 bases lay outside the gene matches. The CDR3 loop spans 15 amino acids. Germline V gene sequence: CDR1 MNHEY, CDR2 SVGAGI. In DNA, the CDR3 is TGTGCCAGCAGTTCTAGCGGGAGGGCAGGCAATGAGCAGTTCTTC. This encodes CASSSSGRAGNEQFF.

The V call is TRBV6-1, the J call TRBJ1-6, with D unresolved. CDR1 and CDR2 (germline): MNHNS, SASEGT. The CDR3 has 15 amino acids. Trimming removed 2 bases from V and 0 bases from J, with 5 bases in between. The CDR3 spells CASSEQNSYNSPLHF. The CDR3 DNA is TGTGCCAGCAGTGAACAGAACTCCTATAATTCACCCCTCCACTTT.

This chain joins TRBV7-9 and TRBJ1-4; no clear D. The V end was cut by 0 bases, the J end by 2 bases, with 10 bases between. Per germline, CDR1 SEHNR and CDR2 FQNEAQ (reference sequence). This CDR3 has 16 residues. This CDR3 is CASSLARAATNEKLFF. CDR3 in DNA: TGTGCCAGCAGCTTAGCGCGGGCGGCCACTAATGAAAAACTGTTTTTT. The whole variable domain, filled in from reference TRBV7-9 and TRBJ1-4, reads DTGVSQNPRHKITKRGQNVTFRCDPISEHNRLYWYRQTLGQGPEFLTYFQNEAQLEKSRLLSDRFSAERPKGSFSTLEIQRTEQGDSAMYLCASSLARAATNEKLFFGSGTQLSVL.

The chain recombines TRBV20-1 with TRBJ2-5; 10 bases map to TRBD2. The CDR3 runs 15 residues. From germline, CDR1 is DFQATT and CDR2 SNEGSKA (reference sequence). The junction had 9 bases not matched to a gene; V was cut back by 3 bases and J by 5 bases. In DNA form, the CDR3 reads TGCAGTGCTAGTCTCACTAGCGGGGTGTCGGAGACCCAGTACTTC. Its protein is CSASLTSGVSETQYF.

CDR3 coding DNA: TGTGCCAGCAGCTTAGAATTTTCGCCAGATACGCAGTATTTT. Its translation: CASSLEFSPDTQYF. The chain has TRBV7-9 and TRBJ2-3; no clear D. V was cut by 1 base and J by 4 bases, with 9 bases left in between. The CDR3 consists of 14 residues. Germline V CDR1 and CDR2: SEHNR, FQNEAQ (reference sequence). Supplemented by reference TRBV7-9 and TRBJ2-3, the full variable domain reads DTGVSQNPRHKITKRGQNVTFRCDPISEHNRLYWYRQTLGQGPEFLTYFQNEAQLEKSRLLSDRFSAERPKGSFSTLEIQRTEQGDSAMYLCASSLEFSPDTQYFGPGTRLTVL.

This chain links TRBV2 with TRBJ2-3, with D possibly being TRBD1 or TRBD2 (5 bases each). V was pared by 5 bases and J by 3 bases, with 18 bases between. This CDR3 comprises 16 residues. Germline lookup yields CDR1 SNHLY and CDR2 FYNNEI. CDR3 loop: CASSYTGAARTDTQYF. The CDR3 DNA reads TGTGCCAGCAGTTACACCGGGGCCGCGAGGACAGATACGCAGTATTTT.